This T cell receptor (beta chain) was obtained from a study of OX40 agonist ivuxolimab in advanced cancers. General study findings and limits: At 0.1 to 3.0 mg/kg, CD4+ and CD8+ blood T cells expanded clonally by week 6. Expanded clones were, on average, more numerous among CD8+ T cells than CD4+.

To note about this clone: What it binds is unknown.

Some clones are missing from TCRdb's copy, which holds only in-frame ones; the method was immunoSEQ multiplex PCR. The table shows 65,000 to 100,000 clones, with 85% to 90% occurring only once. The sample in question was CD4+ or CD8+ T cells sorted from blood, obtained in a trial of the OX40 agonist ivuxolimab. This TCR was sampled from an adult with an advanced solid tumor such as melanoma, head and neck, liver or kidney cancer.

The CDR3 coding sequence is TGCGCCAGCAGCTTGGATGGCAGATCGGGTCAGCCCCAGCATTTT. Amino acids: CASSLDGRSGQPQHF. V and J are TRBV5-1 and TRBJ1-5; D remains unclear. V lost 0 bases and J lost 6, with 13 bases in between. CDR1 is SGHRS, CDR2 YFSETQ, per germline. This CDR3 region has 15 residues.